This T cell receptor beta chain was found in a study of blood T cell repertoires in COVID-19. In the study overall: COVID-19 samples, acute and convalescent, were from the United States, Italy and Spain. Nucleic acid was either cDNA or gDNA, and it came from T cells, B-cell-depleted T cells, or PBMCs.

Authors' methods: Counts of nucleated cells, estimated from reference gene primer amplification, were obtained. TCRdb's copy holds only in-frame clones and misses some; the assay was immunoSEQ multiplex PCR. V and J calls and clone size come straight from that table; D and trimming were deduced from the DNA. The table has some 140,000 clones, 79% seen once; the top ten hold 3.5% to 4.5%. From germline, CDR1 is SQVTM and CDR2 ANQGSEA. The CDR3 runs to 13 residues. V lost 5 bases, J lost 7 bases, and 7 bases stayed unmatched. The chain couples TRBV29-1 to TRBJ2-7; 11 nucleotides match TRBD1. Sequencing was performed on peripheral blood. This receptor was obtained from a man aged 55-75 years with acute or convalescent COVID-19. The CDR3 nucleotides are TGCAGCGTTTCGTTGGGGACAGGGGGGGAGCAGTACTTC. Its protein product is CSVSLGTGGEQYF.